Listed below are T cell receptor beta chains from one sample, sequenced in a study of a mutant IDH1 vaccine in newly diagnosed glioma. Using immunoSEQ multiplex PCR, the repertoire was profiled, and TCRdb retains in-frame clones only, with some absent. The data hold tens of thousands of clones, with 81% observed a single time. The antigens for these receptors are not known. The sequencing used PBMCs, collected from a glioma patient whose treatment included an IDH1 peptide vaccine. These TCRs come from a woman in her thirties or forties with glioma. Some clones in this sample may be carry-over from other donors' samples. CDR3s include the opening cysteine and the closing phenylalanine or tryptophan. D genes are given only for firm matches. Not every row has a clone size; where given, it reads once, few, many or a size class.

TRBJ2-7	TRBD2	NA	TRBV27	CASSLDPTGGSSYEQYF	TGTGCCAGCAGTTTAGACCCTACGGGGGGGAGCTCCTACGAGCAGTACTTC
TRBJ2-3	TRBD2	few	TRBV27	CATKMSGSGTDTQYF	TGTGCCACCAAGATGAGCGGGAGCGGGACAGATACGCAGTATTTT
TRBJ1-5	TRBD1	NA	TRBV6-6	CASLTGDGNQPQHF	TGTGCCAGCCTGACAGGGGATGGAAATCAGCCCCAGCATTTT
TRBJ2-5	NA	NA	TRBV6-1	CASSRAGGLEETQYF	TGTGCCAGCAGCCGGGCCGGGGGGCTAGAAGAGACCCAGTACTTC
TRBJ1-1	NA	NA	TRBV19	CASILHRDNTEAFF	TGTGCCAGTATATTACACAGGGACAACACTGAAGCTTTCTTT
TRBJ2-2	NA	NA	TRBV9	CASSATSVGLFF	TGTGCCAGCAGCGCGACCTCCGTGGGGCTGTTTTTT
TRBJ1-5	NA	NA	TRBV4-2	CASSQDDRNQPQHF	TGTGCCAGCAGCCAAGATGATCGGAATCAGCCCCAGCATTTT
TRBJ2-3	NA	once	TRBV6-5	CASSPGRVYTQYF	TGTGCCAGCAGTCCGGGTCGGGTCTACACGCAGTATTTT
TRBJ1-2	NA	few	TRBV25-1	CASSDWAQDGYTF	TGTGCCAGCAGTGACTGGGCGCAGGATGGCTACACCTTC
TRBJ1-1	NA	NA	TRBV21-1	CASTPPQTNTEAFF	TGTGCCAGCACCCCGCCCCAGACGAACACTGAAGCTTTCTTT
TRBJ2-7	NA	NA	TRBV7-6	CASSLGWNYEQYF	TGTGCCAGCAGCTTAGGTTGGAATTACGAGCAGTACTTC
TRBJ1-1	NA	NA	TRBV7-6	CASSLGGEAFF	TGTGCCAGCAGCTTGGGAGGGGAAGCTTTCTTT
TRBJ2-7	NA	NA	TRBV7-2	CASSLGSYEQYF	TGTGCCAGCAGCTTAGGCTCCTACGAGCAGTACTTC
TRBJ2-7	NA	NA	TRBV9	CASRGEDTYEQYF	TGTGCCAGCAGGGGTGAGGATACCTACGAGCAGTACTTC
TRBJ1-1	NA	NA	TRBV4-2	CASSQEGQGLEAFF	TGTGCCAGCAGCCAAGAGGGGCAGGGCCTCGAAGCTTTCTTT
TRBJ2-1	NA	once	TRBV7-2	CASSSGDTGWQGSYNEQFF	TGTGCCAGCAGCTCCGGAGACACAGGGTGGCAGGGGTCCTACAATGAGCAGTTCTTC
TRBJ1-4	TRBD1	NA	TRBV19	CASSAGQYEKLFF	TGTGCCAGTAGTGCGGGACAGTATGAAAAACTGTTTTTT
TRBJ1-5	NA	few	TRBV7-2	CASSFAGNQPQHF	TGTGCCAGCAGCTTCGCAGGGAATCAGCCCCAGCATTTT
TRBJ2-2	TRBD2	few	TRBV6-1	CASSDWEGTSDLNTGELFF	TGTGCCAGCAGTGATTGGGAAGGAACTAGCGACCTGAACACCGGGGAGCTGTTTTTT
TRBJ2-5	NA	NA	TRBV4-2	CASSQGRRETQYF	TGTGCCAGCAGCCAAGGGCGGAGGGAGACCCAGTACTTC
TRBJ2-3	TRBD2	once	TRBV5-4	CASSWGSGGVLTDTQYF	TGTGCCAGCAGCTGGGGTTCTGGGGGGGTGCTCACAGATACGCAGTATTTT
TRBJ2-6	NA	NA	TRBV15	CATSRGTAGANVLTF	TGTGCCACCAGCAGAGGAACCGCTGGGGCCAACGTCCTGACTTTC
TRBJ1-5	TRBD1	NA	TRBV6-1	CASSVQGKDQPQHF	TGTGCCAGCAGTGTACAGGGGAAAGATCAGCCCCAGCATTTT
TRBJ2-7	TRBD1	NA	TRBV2	CATQGGDRLSLYEQYF	TGTGCCACACAGGGGGGTGATAGACTCAGTCTCTACGAGCAGTACTTC
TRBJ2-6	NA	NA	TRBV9	CASSVSAYPSSGANVLTF	TGTGCCAGCAGCGTTAGCGCATACCCTAGCTCTGGGGCCAACGTCCTGACTTTC
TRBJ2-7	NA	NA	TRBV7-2	CASSLGRDFGEQYF	TGTGCCAGCAGCTTAGGGCGGGACTTCGGCGAGCAGTACTTC
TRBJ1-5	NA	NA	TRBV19	CASMVGSQPQHF	TGTGCCAGTATGGTAGGATCGCAGCCCCAGCATTTT
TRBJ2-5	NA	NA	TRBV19	CASSILFRETQYF	TGTGCCAGTAGTATACTCTTTAGGGAGACCCAGTACTTC
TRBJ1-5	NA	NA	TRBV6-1	CASSEVGRLPQHF	TGTGCCAGCAGTGAGGTAGGGCGGTTGCCCCAGCATTTT
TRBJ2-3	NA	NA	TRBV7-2	CASSPSLGRATDTQYF	TGTGCCAGCAGCCCCAGCCTGGGCAGGGCCACAGATACGCAGTATTTT
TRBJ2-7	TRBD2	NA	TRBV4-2	CASSQGGLAAEQYF	TGTGCCAGCAGCCAAGGCGGACTAGCGGCCGAGCAGTACTTC
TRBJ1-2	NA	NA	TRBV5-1	CASSFGQRDGYTF	TGCGCCAGCAGCTTTGGGCAGAGGGATGGCTACACCTTC
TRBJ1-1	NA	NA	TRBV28	CASSKIVGVNTEAFF	TGTGCCAGCAGCAAAATCGTGGGCGTGAACACTGAAGCTTTCTTT
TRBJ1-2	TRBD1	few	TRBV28	CASSPGQDPYGYTF	TGTGCCAGCAGCCCCGGACAGGACCCTTATGGCTACACCTTC
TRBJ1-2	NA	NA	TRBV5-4	CASSFGQTYGYTF	TGTGCCAGCAGCTTCGGACAGACGTATGGCTACACCTTC
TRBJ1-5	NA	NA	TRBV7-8	CASSLDTYNQPQHF	TGTGCCAGCAGCTTGGACACGTACAATCAGCCCCAGCATTTT
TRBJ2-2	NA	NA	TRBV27	CASNANTGELFF	TGTGCCAGCAATGCGAACACCGGGGAGCTGTTTTTT
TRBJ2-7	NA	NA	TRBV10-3	CAISGRDTAKKQSEQYF	TGTGCCATCAGTGGCAGGGACACCGCGAAAAAACAGTCCGAGCAGTACTTC
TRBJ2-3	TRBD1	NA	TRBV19	CASSSTGADTQYF	TGTGCCAGTAGTTCGACAGGGGCAGATACGCAGTATTTT
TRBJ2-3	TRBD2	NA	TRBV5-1	CASSFRASGATDTQYF	TGCGCCAGCAGCTTTAGGGCTAGCGGGGCCACAGATACGCAGTATTTT
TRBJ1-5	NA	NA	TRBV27	CATRPGTTERQPQHF	TGTGCCACGCGCCCCGGGACAACTGAACGACAGCCCCAGCATTTT
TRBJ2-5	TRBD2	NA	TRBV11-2	CASRFSSGSIETQYF	TGTGCCAGCAGGTTTAGTAGCGGGAGCATAGAGACCCAGTACTTC
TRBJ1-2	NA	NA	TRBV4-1	CASSQPPGGVGFSYGYTF	TGCGCCAGCAGCCAACCCCCCGGAGGGGTGGGTTTCAGCTATGGCTACACCTTC
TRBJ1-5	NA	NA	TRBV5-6	CASSLSRGYQPQHF	TGTGCCAGCAGCTTAAGCCGGGGGTATCAGCCCCAGCATTTT
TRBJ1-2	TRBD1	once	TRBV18	CASSPEALTGHGYTF	TGTGCCAGCTCACCAGAGGCCCTGACAGGGCACGGCTACACCTTC